A selection of T cell receptor beta chains follows, all from one sample in a study of blood T cell repertoires in COVID-19. The data were produced by immunoSEQ multiplex PCR, yet TCRdb's version contains in-frame clones alone and is incomplete. The sample has about 400,000 clones, approximately 88% seen once. The source material was peripheral blood. Every receptor here comes from a man aged 35-49 years with acute or convalescent COVID-19. CDR3s include the opening cysteine and the closing phenylalanine or tryptophan. A D gene is named only where the DNA matches it firmly. Clone sizes are given selectively: once, few, many, or a class where the clone is expanded.

CDR3aa: CASSQRADRGYEQYF
CDR3nt: TGCGCCAGCAGCCAGAGGGCGGACAGGGGGTACGAGCAGTACTTC
j_gene: TRBJ2-7
v_gene: TRBV4-1
d_gene: TRBD1
abundance: -

CDR3aa: CASPGAPGGGETGETQYF
CDR3nt: TGTGCCAGCCCGGGGGCACCGGGCGGGGGGGAGACAGGGGAGACCCAGTACTTC
j_gene: TRBJ2-5
v_gene: TRBV2
d_gene: TRBD2
abundance: -

CDR3aa: CASSSGTASTNEKLFF
CDR3nt: TGCGCCAGCAGCTCGGGGACAGCTTCAACTAATGAAAAACTGTTTTTT
j_gene: TRBJ1-4
v_gene: TRBV5-1
d_gene: TRBD1
abundance: -

CDR3aa: CAWTPETGSFEKLFF
CDR3nt: TGTGCCTGGACCCCAGAAACAGGGTCGTTTGAAAAACTGTTTTTT
j_gene: TRBJ1-4
v_gene: TRBV30
d_gene: -
abundance: -

CDR3aa: CASSVLGTGGYEQYF
CDR3nt: TGTGCCAGCAGCGTACTCGGGACAGGGGGCTACGAGCAGTACTTC
j_gene: TRBJ2-7
v_gene: TRBV9
d_gene: TRBD1
abundance: once

CDR3aa: CASSLTPGGSTEAFF
CDR3nt: TGCGCCAGCAGCTTGACACCAGGGGGTAGCACTGAAGCTTTCTTT
j_gene: TRBJ1-1
v_gene: TRBV5-1
d_gene: TRBD1
abundance: once

CDR3aa: CASSPSGFYEQYF
CDR3nt: TGTGCCAGCAGCCCTAGCGGATTCTACGAGCAGTACTTC
j_gene: TRBJ2-7
v_gene: TRBV14
d_gene: TRBD2
abundance: -

CDR3aa: CASSLGRNTGELFF
CDR3nt: TGTGCCAGCAGCTTAGGCAGGAACACCGGGGAGCTGTTTTTT
j_gene: TRBJ2-2
v_gene: TRBV7-2
d_gene: -
abundance: -

CDR3aa: CASSLVPREKLFF
CDR3nt: TGCGCCAGCAGCCTCGTCCCCCGTGAAAAACTGTTTTTT
j_gene: TRBJ1-4
v_gene: TRBV4-3
d_gene: -
abundance: -

CDR3aa: CASSQDFGGAETQYF
CDR3nt: TGTGCCAGCAGCCAAGATTTTGGGGGGGCAGAGACCCAGTACTTC
j_gene: TRBJ2-5
v_gene: TRBV14
d_gene: -
abundance: -

CDR3aa: CASGTVAQHF
CDR3nt: TGTGCCAGTGGGACAGTGGCCCAGCATTTT
j_gene: TRBJ1-5
v_gene: TRBV19
d_gene: TRBD1
abundance: -

CDR3aa: CASSSEGAQVRYTF
CDR3nt: TGTGCCAGCAGTTCTGAGGGGGCGCAGGTTCGCTACACCTTC
j_gene: TRBJ1-2
v_gene: TRBV28
d_gene: TRBD1
abundance: -

CDR3aa: CASRGQGYYNEQFF
CDR3nt: TGTGCCAGTAGAGGACAGGGATACTACAATGAGCAGTTCTTC
j_gene: TRBJ2-1
v_gene: TRBV19
d_gene: TRBD1
abundance: -

CDR3aa: CASSLTGKGTEAFF
CDR3nt: TGTGCCAGCAGCTTGACAGGGAAGGGCACTGAAGCTTTCTTT
j_gene: TRBJ1-1
v_gene: TRBV6-6
d_gene: TRBD1
abundance: -

CDR3aa: CASSERQGAYEQYF
CDR3nt: TGTGCCAGCAGTGAGCGACAGGGGGCGTACGAGCAGTACTTC
j_gene: TRBJ2-7
v_gene: TRBV2
d_gene: TRBD1
abundance: -

CDR3aa: CASSTRQGTNSGNTIYF
CDR3nt: TGTGCCAGCAGCACAAGACAGGGTACGAACTCTGGAAACACCATATATTTT
j_gene: TRBJ1-3
v_gene: TRBV7-9
d_gene: TRBD1
abundance: once